The 21 T cell receptor beta chains below come from one sample, sequenced in a study of T-cell reconstitution after alpha-beta-depleted transplantation in children. Using unique molecular identifiers, the investigators prepared the TCRbeta library. Each CDR3 protein gets one entry after TCRdb re-called the PCR reads with MiXCR. The table shows 250,000 to 300,000 distinct CDR3 sequences, with 10% occurring only once. The input for sequencing was PBMCs, taken before TCRalphabeta/CD19-depleted stem cell transplant. These receptors were taken from a boy younger than two with acute myeloid leukemia, due to receive a stem cell transplant.

This clonotype occurred a few times. This chain joins TRBV12-3 or TRBV12-4 and TRBJ1-2; TRBD1 matches 8 bases. Trimming took 6 bases from V and 7 from J; bases not matched to a gene: 7. CDR3 length equals 13 residues. The CDR3 reads CASRSQGDVGYTF. CDR3 coding DNA: TGTGCCAGCAGGTCACAGGGGGACGTTGGCTACACCTTC.

This clonotype has ten or more counts. V gene TRBV29-1 combines with J gene TRBJ2-7, with TRBD1 identical over 9 bases. The CDR3 consists of 12 residues. Germline V lookup: CDR1 SQVTM, CDR2 ANQGSEA. After removal of 6 bases from V and 3 bases from J, the junction contained 3 bases not matched to a gene. In DNA, the CDR3 is TGCAGCGTAGGACAGGGGCGCTACGAGCAGTACTTC. Translated, it gives CSVGQGRYEQYF.

This clonotype was recorded at least ten times. The chain has TRBV4-3 and TRBJ2-7; D is possibly TRBD1 (6 bases). Between the trimmed V and J ends, which lost 0 bases and 2 bases, there was a span of 11 bases. Germline CDR1 is LGHNA and CDR2 is YSLEER. CDR3 length equals 15 residues. The CDR3 loop reads CASSQDGDIPYEQYF. The CDR3 nucleotides read TGCGCCAGCAGCCAAGATGGGGACATCCCCTACGAGCAGTACTTC.

This clonotype has only a few counts. This sequence joins TRBV30 and TRBJ2-7, with D unclear. This CDR3 comprises 13 residues. Deletions cut 1 base from V and 2 bases from J, with 9 bases between. Germline assignment: CDR1 GTSNPN and CDR2 SVGIG (reference sequence). CDR3 residues: CAWSELGTYEQYF. CDR3 DNA sequence: TGTGCCTGGAGTGAGCTGGGGACCTACGAGCAGTACTTC.

This clonotype was recorded at least ten times. The rearrangement links TRBV20-1 to TRBJ2-1, with D tentatively TRBD2 (5 bases). This CDR3 comprises 15 residues. Per the germline V gene, CDR1 is DFQATT and CDR2 is SNEGSKA (reference sequence). The V end was cut by 4 bases, the J end by 0 bases, with 13 bases between. The chain's CDR3 is CSAKGAASSYNEQFF. The CDR3 DNA is TGCAGTGCTAAGGGAGCGGCGTCCTCCTACAATGAGCAGTTCTTC.

Many counts were recorded for this clonotype. V and J are TRBV5-1 and TRBJ2-6; D remains ambiguous. The CDR3 loop spans 16 amino acids. Germline loops: CDR1 SGHRS, CDR2 YFSETQ. Trimming shortened V by 0 bases and J by 0 bases, and 7 bases separated the two germline ends. CDR3 protein: CASSLAGSSGANVLTF. The CDR3 nucleotides are TGCGCCAGCAGCTTGGCGGGCAGCTCTGGGGCCAACGTCCTGACTTTC.

Of note for this clonotype: A much larger clone is a single base away; this may be a read error. The chain combines TRBV3-1 with TRBJ2-2; D gene ambiguous. CDR3 length: 14 amino acids. Germline CDR1 LGHDT, CDR2 YNNKEL (reference sequence). This CDR3 is CASSQLGNTRELFF. In DNA, the CDR3 is TGTGCCAGCAGCCAATTGGGGAACACCAGGGAGCTGTTTTTT. Full variable domain (missing parts from reference TRBV3-1 and TRBJ2-2): DTAVSQTPKYLVTQMGNDKSIKCEQNLGHDTMYWYKQDSKKFLKIMFSYNNKELIINETVPNRFSPKSPDKAHLNLHINSLELGDSAVYFCASSQLGNTRELFFGEGSRLTVL.

This clonotype was found many times. The V and J genes are TRBV5-1 and TRBJ2-3, with D possibly TRBD2 on 6 matching bases. The V end was cut by 0 bases, the J end by 2 bases, with 19 bases between. The CDR3 runs to 18 residues. Germline-derived CDR1 and CDR2 are SGHRS and YFSETQ. The CDR3 here is CASSLGRGIGTNTDTQYF. The CDR3 region has the DNA TGCGCCAGCAGCTTGGGACGCGGGATCGGGACCAACACAGATACGCAGTATTTT.

This clonotype appeared many times. The rearrangement joins TRBV24-1 to TRBJ1-5; TRBD1 might be the D (6 bases). Trimming cost V 7 bases and J 3 bases, with 12 bases left between them. This CDR3 is 14 amino acids long. Germline values: CDR1 KGHDR, CDR2 SFDVKD. CDR3 DNA sequence: TGTGCCACCAGCGTCGGGGGGCCCAATCAGCCCCAGCATTTT. Protein sequence: CATSVGGPNQPQHF.

This clonotype was picked up many times. CDR3 nucleotide sequence: TGCAGTGCTTTGTTGAGCTCCTACAATGAGCAGTTCTTC. Its protein product is CSALLSSYNEQFF. The chain has TRBV20-1 and TRBJ2-1; no definite D call. V was trimmed by 5 bases and J by 0 bases, leaving 8 bases between them. This CDR3 is 13 amino acids long. The germline V gene has CDR1 DFQATT and CDR2 SNEGSKA (reference sequence).

The sample holds many counts of this clonotype. The rearrangement links TRBV7-2 to TRBJ1-5, with TRBD1 identical over 10 bases. V trimming: 5 bases; J trimming: 4 bases; junction bases outside the gene matches: 5. The CDR3 has 15 residues. Germline V lookup: CDR1 SGHTA, CDR2 FQGNSA. CDR3 in amino acids: CASSPGQGRNQPQHF. As DNA, the CDR3 is TGTGCCAGCAGCCCGGGACAGGGGAGAAATCAGCCCCAGCATTTT.

The chain couples TRBV7-9 to TRBJ2-1, with 13 bases matching TRBD2. Unmatched junction bases numbered 8, after V lost 6 bases and J lost 9 bases. Germline V gene sequence: CDR1 SEHNR, CDR2 FQNEAQ (reference sequence). There are 15 residues in the CDR3. The CDR3 here is CASREVTSGGGEQFF. The CDR3 DNA reads as TGTGCCAGCAGAGAAGTCACTAGCGGGGGGGGTGAGCAGTTCTTC. The whole variable domain, remainder taken from reference TRBV7-9 and TRBJ2-1, is DTGVSQNPRHKITKRGQNVTFRCDPISEHNRLYWYRQTLGQGPEFLTYFQNEAQLEKSRLLSDRFSAERPKGSFSTLEIQRTEQGDSAMYLCASREVTSGGGEQFFGPGTRLTVL.

Ten or more counts support this clonotype. The chain is built from TRBV29-1 and TRBJ2-1; D may be TRBD1 (5 bases). Germline CDR1 and CDR2: SQVTM and ANQGSEA. Between the trimmed V and J ends, which lost 5 bases and 2 bases, there was a span of 10 bases. The CDR3 runs 13 residues. In DNA form, the CDR3 reads TGCAGCGTTACAGGTTCGCCCTACAATGAGCAGTTCTTC. Amino acids: CSVTGSPYNEQFF.

This clonotype appeared many times. The rearrangement joins TRBV12-3 or TRBV12-4 to TRBJ1-2, with D tentatively TRBD1 (5 bases). V gave up 2 bases and J gave up 4 bases, with 11 bases separating them. The CDR3 spans 14 residues. This CDR3 reads CASSLSRDLYGYTF. The CDR3, as DNA: TGTGCCAGCAGTTTATCCCGGGACCTCTATGGCTACACCTTC.

This clonotype was recorded many times. The genes are TRBV7-8 and TRBJ2-7; 10 bases map to TRBD2. The ends lost 1 base at V and 6 bases at J; junction bases unmatched: 0. CDR1 SGHVS and CDR2 FQNEAQ come from the germline V gene. This CDR3 contains 13 residues. Written as DNA, the CDR3 is TGTGCCAGCAGCTTAGGGACTAGCGGCGAGCAGTACTTC. It specifies CASSLGTSGEQYF.

The chain employs TRBV5-1 and TRBJ2-3, with D perhaps TRBD1 or TRBD2 (5 bases each). The CDR3 is 12 amino acids. Trimming shortened V by 6 bases and J by 4 bases, and 9 bases separated the two germline ends. Germline lookup yields CDR1 SGHRS and CDR2 YFSETQ. The chain's CDR3 is CASIGGPDTQYF. DNA for the CDR3: TGCGCCAGCATTGGGGGACCAGATACGCAGTATTTT. Variable domain in full (rest from reference TRBV5-1 and TRBJ2-3): KAGVTQTPRYLIKTRGQQVTLSCSPISGHRSVSWYQQTPGQGLQFLFEYFSETQRNKGNFPGRFSGRQFSNSRSEMNVSTLELGDSALYLCASIGGPDTQYFGPGTRLTVL.

This clonotype has ten or more counts. CDR3 amino acids: CASSSGEDRGNYGYTF. CDR3 nucleotides: TGTGCCAGCAGCTCTGGGGAAGACAGGGGGAACTATGGCTACACCTTC. The rearrangement uses TRBV7-9 and TRBJ1-2, with TRBD1 matching over 9 bases. Trimming at V came to 4 bases and at J to 2 bases, leaving 8 bases not matched to a gene. CDR1 and CDR2 (germline): SEHNR, FQNEAQ (reference sequence). There are 16 residues in the CDR3. Variable domain in full (rest from reference TRBV7-9 and TRBJ1-2): DTGVSQNPRHKITKRGQNVTFRCDPISEHNRLYWYRQTLGQGPEFLTYFQNEAQLEKSRLLSDRFSAERPKGSFSTLEIQRTEQGDSAMYLCASSSGEDRGNYGYTFGSGTRLTVV.

This clonotype was counted at least ten times. The genes are TRBV29-1 and TRBJ2-3; 8 positions match TRBD2. J lost 4 bases, V lost 6 bases, and 6 bases had no gene match. CDR1 and CDR2 from the germline V gene are SQVTM and ANQGSEA. This CDR3 spans 13 amino acids. CDR3 bases: TGCAGCGTGTCCGTCGGGGGGGCAGATACGCAGTATTTT. Its protein is CSVSVGGADTQYF.

This clonotype was seen at least ten times. The chain is built from TRBV12-3 or TRBV12-4 and TRBJ2-3; maybe TRBD1 (6 bases). The CDR3 covers 15 residues. Between the trimmed V and J ends, which lost 8 bases and 0 bases, there was a span of 15 bases. The CDR3 DNA sequence: TGTGCCAGCGGCCCTGGACAGTCTAGCACAGATACGCAGTATTTT. Residues: CASGPGQSSTDTQYF.

The table lists this clonotype with a few counts. The chain employs TRBV5-1 and TRBJ2-5; D call uncertain. Trimming cost V 0 bases and J 5 bases, with 8 bases left between them. From germline, CDR1 is SGHRS and CDR2 YFSETQ. This CDR3 is built from 13 residues. The CDR3: CASSLGGFETQYF. Written as DNA, the CDR3 is TGCGCCAGCAGCTTGGGTGGTTTCGAGACCCAGTACTTC.

Remarks on this clonotype: One end of the junction fails to match germline, which may point to a read error. The rearrangement uses TRBV2 and TRBJ2-2, with 16 bases aligning to TRBD2. The CDR3 extends over 18 amino acids. Germline V gives CDR1 SNHLY, CDR2 FYNNEI. CDR3 protein: CACRSGLAGGPGTGELFF. CDR3 DNA: TGTGCCTGCAGGTCGGGACTAGCGGGAGGGCCAGGCACCGGGGAGCTGTTTTTT.